The TCR beta chain under discussion was sequenced for a study of tumor-infiltrating lymphocytes in primary liver carcinoma. At the level of the study: Tumors, staged T1-T3 N0M0, spanned 4.2 to 10 cm.

Study-level points and caveats: Tumors had a top-250-clone fraction that was significantly higher than blood (p = 0.039).

Germline V gives CDR1 SGHAT, CDR2 FQDESV (reference sequence). Trimming removed 7 bases from V and 1 base from J; junction bases left unmatched: 7. The CDR3 runs 16 residues. Starting from roughly 0.5 ug of total RNA, TCR beta cDNA was produced with a primer in the constant region. Sequencing libraries for TCR beta derived from three nested multiplex PCR rounds that used slightly modified ARM-PCR. PCR rounds one and two used TRBV1-TRBV30 forward primers with a C-beta reverse primer for around 11 cycles each. Using its own MiXCR run on the multiplex PCR reads, TCRdb lists one record per CDR3 protein. The table records almost 200,000 distinct CDR3 sequences, approximately 64% of them present only once. Notes on this clonotype: The antigen remains unidentified. The conserved phenylalanine or tryptophan is not found at the CDR3 terminus, so this likely reflects a read error.

For blood RNA, unsorted whole blood served as the source, and germline DNA was extracted too. The origin of this receptor is a woman aged 55-75 years with primary liver carcinoma and hepatitis B virus infection. This rearrangement joins TRBV11-1 to TRBJ2-2, with TRBD2 identical over 9 bases. The source material was peripheral blood. Here the CDR3 DNA reads TGTGCCAGCAACGGGGGGACTAGCTGGAACACCGGGGAGCTGTTTTTA. As protein: CASNGGTSWNTGELFL.